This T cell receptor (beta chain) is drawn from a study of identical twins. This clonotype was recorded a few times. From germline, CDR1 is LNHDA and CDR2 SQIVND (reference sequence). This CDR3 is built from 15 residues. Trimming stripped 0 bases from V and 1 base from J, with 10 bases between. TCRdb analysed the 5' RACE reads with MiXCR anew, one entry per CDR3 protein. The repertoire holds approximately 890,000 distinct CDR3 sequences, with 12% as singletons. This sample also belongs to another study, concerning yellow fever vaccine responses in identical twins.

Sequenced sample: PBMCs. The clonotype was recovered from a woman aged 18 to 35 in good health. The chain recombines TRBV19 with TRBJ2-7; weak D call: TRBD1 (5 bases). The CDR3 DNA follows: TGTGCCAGTAGTATAGAGGCGACAGCATCCTACGAGCAGTACTTC. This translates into CASSIEATASYEQYF.